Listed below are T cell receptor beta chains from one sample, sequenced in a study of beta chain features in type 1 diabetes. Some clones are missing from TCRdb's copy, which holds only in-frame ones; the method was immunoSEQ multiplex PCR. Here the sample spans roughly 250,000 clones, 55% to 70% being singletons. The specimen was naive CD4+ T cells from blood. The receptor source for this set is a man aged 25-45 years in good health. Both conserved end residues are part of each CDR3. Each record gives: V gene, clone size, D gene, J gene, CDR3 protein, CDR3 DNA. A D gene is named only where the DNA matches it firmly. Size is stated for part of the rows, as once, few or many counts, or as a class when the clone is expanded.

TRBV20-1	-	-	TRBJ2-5	CSARLAETQYF	TGCAGTGCTAGATTAGCGGAGACCCAGTACTTC
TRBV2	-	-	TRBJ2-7	CASSEALGNYEQYF	TGTGCCAGCAGTGAAGCGCTTGGGAACTACGAGCAGTACTTC
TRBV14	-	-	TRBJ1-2	CASSQDGAGYGGYTF	TGTGCCAGCAGCCAAGACGGAGCGGGGTATGGGGGCTACACCTTC
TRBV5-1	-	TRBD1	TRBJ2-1	CASQSTGTGSNEQFF	TGCGCCAGCCAGAGCACCGGGACAGGGAGCAATGAGCAGTTCTTC
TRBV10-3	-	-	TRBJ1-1	CAADEGSAANTEAFF	TGTGCCGCCGATGAGGGAAGTGCAGCGAACACTGAAGCTTTCTTT
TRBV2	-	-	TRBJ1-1	CASTFPSTEAFF	TGTGCCAGCACCTTTCCCTCCACTGAAGCTTTCTTT
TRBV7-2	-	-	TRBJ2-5	CASSLTQQAFETQYF	TGTGCCAGCAGCTTAACCCAACAGGCGTTCGAGACCCAGTACTTC
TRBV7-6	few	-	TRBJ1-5	CASSLEANQPQHF	TGTGCCAGCAGCTTAGAAGCAAATCAGCCCCAGCATTTT
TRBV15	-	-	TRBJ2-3	CATSRDKLQDTQYF	TGTGCCACCAGCAGAGATAAACTTCAAGATACGCAGTATTTT
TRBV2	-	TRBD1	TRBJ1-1	CASQRTGRFTEAFF	TGTGCCAGTCAGAGGACAGGGCGATTCACTGAAGCTTTCTTT
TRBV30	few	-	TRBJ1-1	CAWSTKVVGSNTEAFF	TGTGCCTGGAGTACGAAGGTTGTAGGGTCGAACACTGAAGCTTTCTTT
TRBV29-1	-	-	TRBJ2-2	CSVGVAKHSSNTGELFF	TGCAGCGTTGGGGTGGCTAAACACTCCTCGAACACCGGGGAGCTGTTTTTT
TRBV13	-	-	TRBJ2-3	CASTGRSTDTQYF	TGTGCCAGTACAGGGAGGAGCACAGATACGCAGTATTTT
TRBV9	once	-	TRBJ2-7	CASSPRGVGDEQYF	TGTGCCAGCAGCCCGCGAGGGGTAGGCGACGAGCAGTACTTC
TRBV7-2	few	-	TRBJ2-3	CASSSLLSSTDTQYF	TGTGCCAGCAGCTCACTCTTATCTAGCACAGATACGCAGTATTTT
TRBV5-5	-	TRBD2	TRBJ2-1	CASSSKRGPYNEQFF	TGTGCCAGCAGTTCTAAGCGGGGACCCTACAATGAGCAGTTCTTC
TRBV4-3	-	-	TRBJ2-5	CASSLQPRETQYF	TGCGCCAGCAGTTTACAGCCGAGGGAGACCCAGTACTTC
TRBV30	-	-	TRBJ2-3	CAWSSGYSPDTQYF	TGTGCCTGGAGTTCGGGGTACTCACCAGATACGCAGTATTTT
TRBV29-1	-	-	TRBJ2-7	CSVEGGRSSYEQYF	TGCAGCGTTGAAGGGGGACGAAGCTCCTACGAGCAGTACTTC
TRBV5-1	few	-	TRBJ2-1	CASSESINEQFF	TGCGCCAGCAGCGAGTCGATCAATGAGCAGTTCTTC
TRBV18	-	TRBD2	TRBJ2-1	CASSPQLGDYIYNEQFF	TGTGCCAGCTCACCACAATTAGGGGACTACATCTACAATGAGCAGTTCTTC
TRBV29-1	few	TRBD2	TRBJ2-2	CSGLAVGRRPTGELFF	TGCAGCGGGCTAGCGGTAGGGAGAAGGCCCACCGGGGAGCTGTTTTTT
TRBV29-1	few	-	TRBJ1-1	CSGTLNTEAFF	TGCAGCGGCACTCTAAACACTGAAGCTTTCTTT
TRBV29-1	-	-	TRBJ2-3	CSVGWQGQPDTQYF	TGCAGCGTTGGGTGGCAAGGGCAACCAGATACGCAGTATTTT
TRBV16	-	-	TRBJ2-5	CASSQSGETQYF	TGTGCCAGCAGCCAATCGGGAGAGACCCAGTACTTC
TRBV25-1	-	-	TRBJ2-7	CASSESAPGSTGYEQYF	TGTGCCAGCAGTGAATCCGCTCCGGGCAGCACAGGCTACGAGCAGTACTTC
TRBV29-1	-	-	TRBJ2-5	CSVDRTDHVETQYF	TGCAGCGTTGACAGGACGGACCATGTAGAGACCCAGTACTTC
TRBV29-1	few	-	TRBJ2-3	CSVQLSTDTQYF	TGCAGCGTTCAATTATCCACAGATACGCAGTATTTT
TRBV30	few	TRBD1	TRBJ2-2	CASTGPTVGTGELFF	TGTGCCTCGACAGGGCCCACCGTGGGAACCGGGGAGCTGTTTTTT
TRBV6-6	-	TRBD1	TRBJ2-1	CASSSQGQGAYNEQFF	TGTGCCAGCAGCTCACAGGGACAGGGGGCCTACAATGAGCAGTTCTTC
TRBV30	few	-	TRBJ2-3	CASYYLGSTDTQYF	TGTGCCTCCTATTACCTGGGGAGCACAGATACGCAGTATTTT
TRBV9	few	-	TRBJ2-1	CASSVWSGDNEQFF	TGTGCCAGCAGCGTTTGGTCCGGTGACAATGAGCAGTTCTTC
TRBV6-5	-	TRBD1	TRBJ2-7	CASSYQAGGSYEQYF	TGTGCCAGCAGTTACCAGGCAGGGGGCTCCTACGAGCAGTACTTC
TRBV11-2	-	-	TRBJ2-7	CASGAQEQYF	TGTGCCAGCGGGGCCCAGGAGCAGTACTTC
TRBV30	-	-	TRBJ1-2	CAWSSGTPNYGYTF	TGTGCCTGGAGCTCCGGGACCCCTAACTATGGCTACACCTTC
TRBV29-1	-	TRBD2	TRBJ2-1	CSVGRSSGGFYNEQFF	TGCAGCGTTGGGAGGTCTAGCGGGGGATTCTACAATGAGCAGTTCTTC
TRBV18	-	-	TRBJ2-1	CASSLGFMDEQFF	TGTGCCAGCTCACTCGGATTTATGGATGAGCAGTTCTTC
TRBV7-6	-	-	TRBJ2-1	CASSSIRGRSEQFF	TGTGCCAGCAGTTCAATCCGGGGGCGGAGTGAGCAGTTCTTC
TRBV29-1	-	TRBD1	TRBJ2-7	CSVGYRGSYEQYF	TGCAGCGTCGGGTACAGGGGGTCCTACGAGCAGTACTTC
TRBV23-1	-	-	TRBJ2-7	CASSQSYGARISYEQYF	TGCGCCAGCAGTCAATCCTATGGCGCCCGCATCTCCTACGAGCAGTACTTC
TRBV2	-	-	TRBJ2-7	CASRYGGTVAYEQYF	TGTGCCAGCAGGTACGGCGGGACGGTTGCCTACGAGCAGTACTTC
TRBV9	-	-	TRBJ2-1	CASSVVERGSSYNEQFF	TGTGCCAGCAGCGTTGTGGAACGGGGAAGCTCCTACAATGAGCAGTTCTTC
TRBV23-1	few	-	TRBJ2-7	CASVSDGPSSYEQYF	TGCGCCAGCGTCAGTGACGGCCCGAGCTCCTACGAGCAGTACTTC
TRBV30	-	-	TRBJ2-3	CAWMARSTDTQYF	TGTGCCTGGATGGCCAGAAGCACAGATACGCAGTATTTT
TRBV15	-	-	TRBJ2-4	CATSRDSAGKYIQYF	TGTGCCACCAGCAGAGATTCGGCGGGGAAGTACATTCAGTACTTC
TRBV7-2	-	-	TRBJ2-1	CASSLRGIEQFF	TGTGCCAGCAGCTTAAGAGGGATTGAGCAGTTCTTC
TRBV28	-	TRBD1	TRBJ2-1	CASGTGEDEQFF	TGTGCCAGCGGGACAGGGGAGGATGAGCAGTTCTTC
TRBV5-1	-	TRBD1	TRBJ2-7	CASSTRTGRSYEQYF	TGCGCCAGCAGCACGCGGACAGGGCGCTCCTACGAGCAGTACTTC
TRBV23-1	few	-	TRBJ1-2	CASSQVKGLANYGYTF	TGCGCCAGCAGTCAAGTCAAAGGGCTTGCTAACTATGGCTACACCTTC